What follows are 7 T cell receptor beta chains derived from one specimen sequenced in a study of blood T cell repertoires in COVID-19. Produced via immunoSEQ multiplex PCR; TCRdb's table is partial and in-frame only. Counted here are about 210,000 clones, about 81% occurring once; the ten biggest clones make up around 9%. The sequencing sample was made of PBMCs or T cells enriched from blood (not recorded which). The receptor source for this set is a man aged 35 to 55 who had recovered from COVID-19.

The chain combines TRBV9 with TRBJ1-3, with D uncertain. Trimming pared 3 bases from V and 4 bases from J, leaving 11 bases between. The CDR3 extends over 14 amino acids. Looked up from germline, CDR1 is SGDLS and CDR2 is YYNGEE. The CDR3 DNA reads TGTGCCAGCAGCGGGAGCCCGTCCGGAAACACCATATATTTT. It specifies CASSGSPSGNTIYF.

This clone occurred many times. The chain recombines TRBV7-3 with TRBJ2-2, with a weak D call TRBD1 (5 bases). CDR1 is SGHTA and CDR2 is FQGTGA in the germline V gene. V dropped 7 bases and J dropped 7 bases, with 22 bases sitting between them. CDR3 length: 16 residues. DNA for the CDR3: TGTGCCAGCACCCCTGGCCCCTTACTCCAGGGCGGGGAGCTGTTTTTT. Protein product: CASTPGPLLQGGELFF. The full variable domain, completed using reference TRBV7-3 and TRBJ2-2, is GAGVSQTPSNKVTEKGKYVELRCDPISGHTALYWYRQSLGQGPEFLIYFQGTGAADDSGLPNDRFFAVRPEGSVSTLKIQRTERGDSAVYLCASTPGPLLQGGELFFGEGSRLTVL.

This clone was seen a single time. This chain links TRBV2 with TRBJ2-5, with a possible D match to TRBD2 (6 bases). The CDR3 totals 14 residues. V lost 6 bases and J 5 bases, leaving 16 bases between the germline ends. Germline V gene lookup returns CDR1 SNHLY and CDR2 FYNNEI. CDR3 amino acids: CASRWGGVGETQYF. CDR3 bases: TGTGCCAGCAGGTGGGGCGGGGTCGGGGAGACCCAGTACTTC.

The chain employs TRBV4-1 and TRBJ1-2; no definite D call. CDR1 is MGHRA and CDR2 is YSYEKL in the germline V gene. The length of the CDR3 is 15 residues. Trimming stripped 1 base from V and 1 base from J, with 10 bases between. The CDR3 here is CASSQGTIDNYGYTF. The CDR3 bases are TGCGCCAGCAGCCAAGGTACCATAGATAACTATGGCTACACCTTC.

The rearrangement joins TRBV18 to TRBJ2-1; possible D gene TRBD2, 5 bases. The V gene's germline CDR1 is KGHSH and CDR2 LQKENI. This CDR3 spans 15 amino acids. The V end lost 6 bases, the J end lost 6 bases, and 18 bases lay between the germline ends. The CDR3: CASSRVGSASNEQFF. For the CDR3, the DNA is TGTGCCAGCTCCCGAGTGGGTAGCGCTTCCAATGAGCAGTTCTTC.

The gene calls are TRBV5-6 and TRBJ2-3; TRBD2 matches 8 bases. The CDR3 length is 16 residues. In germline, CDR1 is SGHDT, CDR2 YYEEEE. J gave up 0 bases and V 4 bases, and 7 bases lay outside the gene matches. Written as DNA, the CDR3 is TGTGCCAGCAGCCCCCGGGGGGGGGTTAGCACAGATACGCAGTATTTT. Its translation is CASSPRGGVSTDTQYF.

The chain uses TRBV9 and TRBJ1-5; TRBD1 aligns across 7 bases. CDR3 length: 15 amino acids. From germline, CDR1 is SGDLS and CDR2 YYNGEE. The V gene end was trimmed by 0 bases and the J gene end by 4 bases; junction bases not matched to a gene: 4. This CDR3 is CASSVGQGGNQPQHF. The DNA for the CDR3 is TGTGCCAGCAGCGTAGGGCAGGGGGGTAATCAGCCCCAGCATTTT.